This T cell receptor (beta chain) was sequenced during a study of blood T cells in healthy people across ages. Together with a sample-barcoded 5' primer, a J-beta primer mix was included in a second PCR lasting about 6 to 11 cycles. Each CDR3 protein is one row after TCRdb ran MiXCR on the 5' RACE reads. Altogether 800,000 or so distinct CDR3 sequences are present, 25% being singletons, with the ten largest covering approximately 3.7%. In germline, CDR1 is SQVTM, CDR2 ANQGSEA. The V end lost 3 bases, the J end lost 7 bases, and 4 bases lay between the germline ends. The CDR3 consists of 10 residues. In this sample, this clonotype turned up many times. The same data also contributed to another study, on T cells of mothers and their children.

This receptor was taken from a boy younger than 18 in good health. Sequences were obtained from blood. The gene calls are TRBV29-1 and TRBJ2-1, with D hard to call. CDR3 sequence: CSVEENEQFF. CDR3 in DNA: TGCAGCGTTGAGGAGAATGAGCAGTTCTTC.